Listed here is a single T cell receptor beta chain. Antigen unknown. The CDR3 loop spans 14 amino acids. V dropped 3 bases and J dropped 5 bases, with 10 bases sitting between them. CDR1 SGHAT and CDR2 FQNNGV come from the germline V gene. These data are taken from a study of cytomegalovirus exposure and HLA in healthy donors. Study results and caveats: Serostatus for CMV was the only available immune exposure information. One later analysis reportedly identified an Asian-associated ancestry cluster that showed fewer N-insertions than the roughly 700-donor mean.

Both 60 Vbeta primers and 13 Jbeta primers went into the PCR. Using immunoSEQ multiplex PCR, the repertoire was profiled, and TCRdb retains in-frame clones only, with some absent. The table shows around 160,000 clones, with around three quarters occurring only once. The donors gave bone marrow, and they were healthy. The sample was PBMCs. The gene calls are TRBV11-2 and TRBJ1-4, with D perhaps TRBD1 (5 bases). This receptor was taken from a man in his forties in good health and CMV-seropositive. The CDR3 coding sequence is TGTGCCAGCAGCTTTGCGGGGCAAAATGAAAAACTGTTTTTT. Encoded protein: CASSFAGQNEKLFF.